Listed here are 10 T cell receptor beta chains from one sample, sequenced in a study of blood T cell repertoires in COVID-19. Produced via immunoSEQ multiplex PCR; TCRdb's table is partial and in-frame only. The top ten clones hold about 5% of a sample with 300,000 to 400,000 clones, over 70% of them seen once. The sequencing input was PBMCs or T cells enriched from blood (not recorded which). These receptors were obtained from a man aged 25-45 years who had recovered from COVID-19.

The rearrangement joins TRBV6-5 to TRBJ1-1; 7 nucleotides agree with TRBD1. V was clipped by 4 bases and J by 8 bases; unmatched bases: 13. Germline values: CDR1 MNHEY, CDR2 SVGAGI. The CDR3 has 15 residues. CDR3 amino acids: CASSLQQGRGGEAFF. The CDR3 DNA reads TGTGCCAGCAGTTTGCAACAGGGGCGGGGTGGCGAAGCTTTCTTT.

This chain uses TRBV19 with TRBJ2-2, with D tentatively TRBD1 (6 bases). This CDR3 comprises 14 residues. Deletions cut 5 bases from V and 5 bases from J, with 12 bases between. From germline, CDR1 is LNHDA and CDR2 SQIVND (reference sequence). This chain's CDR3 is CASSWLGGTGELFF. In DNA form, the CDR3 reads TGTGCCAGTAGTTGGCTAGGGGGAACCGGGGAGCTGTTTTTT. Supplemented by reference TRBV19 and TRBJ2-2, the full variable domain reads DGGITQSPKYLFRKEGQNVTLSCEQNLNHDAMYWYRQDPGQGLRLIYYSQIVNDFQKGDIAEGYSVSREKKESFPLTVTSAQKNPTAFYLCASSWLGGTGELFFGEGSRLTVL.

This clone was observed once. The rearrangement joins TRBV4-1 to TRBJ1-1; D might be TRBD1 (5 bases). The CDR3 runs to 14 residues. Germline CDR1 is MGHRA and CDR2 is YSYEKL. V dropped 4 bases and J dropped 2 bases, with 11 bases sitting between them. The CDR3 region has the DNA TGCGCCAGCAGCCGATCCGGGACTAACACTGAAGCTTTCTTT. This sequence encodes CASSRSGTNTEAFF.

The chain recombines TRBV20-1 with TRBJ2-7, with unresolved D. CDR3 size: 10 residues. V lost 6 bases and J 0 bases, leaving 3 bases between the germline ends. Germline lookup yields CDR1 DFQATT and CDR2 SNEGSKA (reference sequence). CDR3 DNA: TGCAGTGCCCACTCCTACGAGCAGTACTTC. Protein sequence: CSAHSYEQYF.

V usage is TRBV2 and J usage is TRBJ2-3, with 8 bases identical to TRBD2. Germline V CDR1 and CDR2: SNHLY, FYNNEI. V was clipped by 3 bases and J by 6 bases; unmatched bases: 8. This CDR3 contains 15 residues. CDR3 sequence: CASSDSGGGFDTQYF. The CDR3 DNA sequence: TGTGCCAGCAGTGATTCTGGCGGGGGGTTTGATACGCAGTATTTT.

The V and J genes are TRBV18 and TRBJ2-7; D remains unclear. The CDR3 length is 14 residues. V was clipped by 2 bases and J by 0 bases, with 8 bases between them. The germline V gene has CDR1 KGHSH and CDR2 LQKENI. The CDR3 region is CASSPDTFSYEQYF. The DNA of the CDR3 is TGTGCCAGCTCACCAGACACGTTCTCCTACGAGCAGTACTTC.

The CDR3 bases are TGTGCCAGTAATCCAGACAAAAGCAATCAGCCCCAGCATTTT. The encoded protein is CASNPDKSNQPQHF. The chain links TRBV19 to TRBJ1-5; D is ambiguous. Germline lookup yields CDR1 LNHDA and CDR2 SQIVND (reference sequence). Trimming pared 7 bases from V and 1 base from J, leaving 11 bases between. The CDR3 covers 14 residues.

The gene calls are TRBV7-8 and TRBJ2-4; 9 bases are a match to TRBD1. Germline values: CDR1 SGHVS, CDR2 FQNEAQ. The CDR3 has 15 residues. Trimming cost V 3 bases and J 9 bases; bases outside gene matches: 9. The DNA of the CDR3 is TGTGCCAGCAGCTTCCCCCGGACAGGGGCAGGCATTCAGTACTTC. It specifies CASSFPRTGAGIQYF.

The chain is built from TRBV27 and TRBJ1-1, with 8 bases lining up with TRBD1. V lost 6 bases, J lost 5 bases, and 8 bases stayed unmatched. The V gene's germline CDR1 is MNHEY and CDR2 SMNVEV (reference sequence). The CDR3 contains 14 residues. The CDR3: CASSVTGGRTEAFF. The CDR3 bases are TGTGCCAGCAGCGTCACAGGGGGGAGGACTGAAGCTTTCTTT.

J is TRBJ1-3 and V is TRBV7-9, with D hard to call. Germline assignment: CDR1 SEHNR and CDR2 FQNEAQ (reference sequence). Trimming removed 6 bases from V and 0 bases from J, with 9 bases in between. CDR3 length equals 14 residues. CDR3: CASRLGVSGNTIYF. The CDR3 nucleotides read TGTGCCAGCAGACTCGGGGTCTCTGGAAACACCATATATTTT.